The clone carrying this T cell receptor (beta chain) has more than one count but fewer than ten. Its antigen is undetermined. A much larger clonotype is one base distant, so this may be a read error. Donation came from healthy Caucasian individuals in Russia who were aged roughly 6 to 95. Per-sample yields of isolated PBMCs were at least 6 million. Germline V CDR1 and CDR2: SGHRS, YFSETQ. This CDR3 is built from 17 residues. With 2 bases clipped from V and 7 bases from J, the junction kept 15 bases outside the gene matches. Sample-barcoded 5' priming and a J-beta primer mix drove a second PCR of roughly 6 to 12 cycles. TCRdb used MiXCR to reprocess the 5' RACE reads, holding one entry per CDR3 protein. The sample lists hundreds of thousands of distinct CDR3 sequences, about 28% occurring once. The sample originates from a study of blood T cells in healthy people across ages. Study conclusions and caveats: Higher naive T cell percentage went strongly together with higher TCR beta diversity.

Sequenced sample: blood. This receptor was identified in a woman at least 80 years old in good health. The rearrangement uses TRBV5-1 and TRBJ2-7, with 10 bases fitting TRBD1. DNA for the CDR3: TGCGCCAGCAGCTTAGTCGGGGGGGACAGGGGATCATTGGAGCAGTACTTC. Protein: CASSLVGGDRGSLEQYF.